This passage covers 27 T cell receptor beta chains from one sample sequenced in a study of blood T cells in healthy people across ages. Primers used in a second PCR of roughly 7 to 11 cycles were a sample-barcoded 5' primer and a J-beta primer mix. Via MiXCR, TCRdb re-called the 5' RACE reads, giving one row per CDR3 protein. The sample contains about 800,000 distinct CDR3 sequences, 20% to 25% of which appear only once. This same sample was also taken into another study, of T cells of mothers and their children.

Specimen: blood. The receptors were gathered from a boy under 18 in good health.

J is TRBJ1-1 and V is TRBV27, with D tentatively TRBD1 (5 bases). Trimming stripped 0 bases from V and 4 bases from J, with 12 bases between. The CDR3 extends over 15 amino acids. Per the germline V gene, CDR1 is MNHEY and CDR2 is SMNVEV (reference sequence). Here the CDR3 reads CASSLSGVGSTEAFF. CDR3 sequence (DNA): TGTGCCAGCAGTTTATCGGGGGTGGGGAGCACTGAAGCTTTCTTT.

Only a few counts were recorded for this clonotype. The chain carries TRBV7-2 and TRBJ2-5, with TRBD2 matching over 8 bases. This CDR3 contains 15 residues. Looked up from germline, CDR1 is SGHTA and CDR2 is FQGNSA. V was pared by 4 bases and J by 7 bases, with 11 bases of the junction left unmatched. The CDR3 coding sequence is TGTGCCAGCAGCTATAGCGGGATGGGCGGGGGGACCCAGTACTTC. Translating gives CASSYSGMGGGTQYF. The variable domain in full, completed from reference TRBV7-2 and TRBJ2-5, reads GAGVSQSPSNKVTEKGKDVELRCDPISGHTALYWYRQSLGQGLEFLIYFQGNSAPDKSGLPSDRFSAERTGGSVSTLTIQRTQQEDSAVYLCASSYSGMGGGTQYFGPGTRLLVL.

CDR3 bases: TGTGCCAGCAGCTTTCCGGGGGGCGGGGAGACCCAGTACTTC. This gives the protein CASSFPGGGETQYF. V gene TRBV5-5 combines with J gene TRBJ2-5; weak D call: TRBD2 (7 bases). Germline CDR1 is SGHKS and CDR2 is YYEKEE (reference sequence). Between the trimmed V and J ends, which lost 2 bases and 5 bases, there was a span of 13 bases. The CDR3 is 14 amino acids.

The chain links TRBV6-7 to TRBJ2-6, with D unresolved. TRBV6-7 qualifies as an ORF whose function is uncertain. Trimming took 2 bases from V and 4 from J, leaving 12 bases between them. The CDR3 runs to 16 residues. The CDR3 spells CASSYPTDSGANVLTF. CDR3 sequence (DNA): TGTGCCAGCAGTTACCCCACCGATTCCGGGGCCAACGTCCTGACTTTC.

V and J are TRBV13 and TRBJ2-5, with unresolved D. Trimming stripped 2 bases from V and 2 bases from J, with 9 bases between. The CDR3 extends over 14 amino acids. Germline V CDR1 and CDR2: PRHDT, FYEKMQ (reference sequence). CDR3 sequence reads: CASSLMASQETQYF. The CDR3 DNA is TGTGCCAGCAGCTTAATGGCGTCACAAGAGACCCAGTACTTC.

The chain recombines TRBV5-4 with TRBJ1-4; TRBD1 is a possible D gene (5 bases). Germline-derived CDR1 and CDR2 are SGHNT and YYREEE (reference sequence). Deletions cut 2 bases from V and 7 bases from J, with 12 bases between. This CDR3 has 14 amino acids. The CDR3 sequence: CASSFGGEAEKLFF. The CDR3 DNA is TGTGCCAGCAGCTTCGGGGGGGAAGCTGAAAAACTGTTTTTT.

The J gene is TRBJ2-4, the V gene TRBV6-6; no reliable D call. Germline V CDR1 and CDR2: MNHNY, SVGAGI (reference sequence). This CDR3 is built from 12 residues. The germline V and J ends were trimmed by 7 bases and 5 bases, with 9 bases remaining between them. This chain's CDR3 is CASNSPENIQYF. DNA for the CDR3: TGTGCCAGCAATTCCCCCGAAAACATTCAGTACTTC.

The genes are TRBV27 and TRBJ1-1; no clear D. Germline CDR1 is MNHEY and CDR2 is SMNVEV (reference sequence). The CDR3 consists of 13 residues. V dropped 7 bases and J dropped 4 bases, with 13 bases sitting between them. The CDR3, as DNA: TGTGCCAGCAACCTGAACCCAGGCACTGAAGCTTTCTTT. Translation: CASNLNPGTEAFF.

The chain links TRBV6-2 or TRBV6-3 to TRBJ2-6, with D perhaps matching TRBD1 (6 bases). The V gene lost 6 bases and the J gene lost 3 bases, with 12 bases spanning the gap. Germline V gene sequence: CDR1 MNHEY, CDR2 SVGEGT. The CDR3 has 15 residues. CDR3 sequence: CASRNQGIGANVLTF. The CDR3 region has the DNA TGTGCCAGCAGAAACCAGGGGATTGGGGCCAACGTCCTGACTTTC.

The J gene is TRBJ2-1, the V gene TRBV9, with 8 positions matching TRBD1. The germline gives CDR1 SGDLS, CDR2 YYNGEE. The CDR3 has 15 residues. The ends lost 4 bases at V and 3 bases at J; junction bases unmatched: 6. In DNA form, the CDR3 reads TGTGCCAGCAGCCTCCGGACAGGGAACTACAATGAGCAGTTCTTC. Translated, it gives CASSLRTGNYNEQFF.

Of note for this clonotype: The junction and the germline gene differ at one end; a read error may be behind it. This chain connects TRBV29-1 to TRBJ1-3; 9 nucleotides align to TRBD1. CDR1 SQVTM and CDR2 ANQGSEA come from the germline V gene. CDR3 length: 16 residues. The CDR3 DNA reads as TGCAGCGTGACCCCAAACCGGGACAGGGCCGGGGACACCATACATTTT. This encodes CSVTPNRDRAGDTIHF.

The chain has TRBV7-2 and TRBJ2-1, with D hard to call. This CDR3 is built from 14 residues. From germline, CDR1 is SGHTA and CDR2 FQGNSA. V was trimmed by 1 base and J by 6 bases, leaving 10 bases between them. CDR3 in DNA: TGTGCCAGCAGCTTAGTTAGACTCCCCAATGAGCAGTTCTTC. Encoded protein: CASSLVRLPNEQFF.

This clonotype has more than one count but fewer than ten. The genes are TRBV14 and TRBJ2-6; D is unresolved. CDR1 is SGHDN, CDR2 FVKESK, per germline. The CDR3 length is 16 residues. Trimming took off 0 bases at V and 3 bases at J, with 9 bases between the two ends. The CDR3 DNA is TGTGCCAGCAGCCAAGAGGTGGGGTTTGGGGCCAACGTCCTGACTTTC. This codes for CASSQEVGFGANVLTF. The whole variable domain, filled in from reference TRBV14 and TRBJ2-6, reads EAGVTQFPSHSVIEKGQTVTLRCDPISGHDNLYWYRRVMGKEIKFLLHFVKESKQDESGMPNNRFLAERTGGTYSTLKVQPAELEDSGVYFCASSQEVGFGANVLTFGAGSRLTVL.

The CDR3 DNA follows: TGTGCCAGCTCACCACGGGTGGCTGGGGACGGGGCCAACGTCCTGACTTTC. Translation gives CASSPRVAGDGANVLTF. This chain uses TRBV18 with TRBJ2-6, with D tentatively TRBD1 or TRBD2 (5 bases each). V lost 1 base to trimming and J lost 4 bases, with 14 bases between them. Germline values: CDR1 KGHSH, CDR2 LQKENI. This CDR3 comprises 17 residues.

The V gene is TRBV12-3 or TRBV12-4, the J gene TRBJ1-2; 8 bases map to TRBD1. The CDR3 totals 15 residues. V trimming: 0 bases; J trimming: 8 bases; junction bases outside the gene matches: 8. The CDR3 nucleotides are TGTGCCAGCAGTTTAGCGTCAGGGGGCAATTCGGGCTACACCTTC. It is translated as CASSLASGGNSGYTF.

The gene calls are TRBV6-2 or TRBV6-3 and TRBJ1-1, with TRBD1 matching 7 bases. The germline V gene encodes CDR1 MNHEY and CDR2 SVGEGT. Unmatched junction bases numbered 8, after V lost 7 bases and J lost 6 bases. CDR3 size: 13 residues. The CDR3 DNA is TGTGCCAGCAAGGGGACAGCCGGCGCTGAAGCTTTCTTT. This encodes CASKGTAGAEAFF.

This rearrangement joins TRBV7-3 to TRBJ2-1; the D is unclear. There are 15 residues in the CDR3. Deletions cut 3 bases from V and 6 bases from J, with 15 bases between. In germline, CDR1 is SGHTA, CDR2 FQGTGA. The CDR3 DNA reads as TGTGCCAGCAGCTTCGTCCCCAGATCCGGCAATGAGCAGTTCTTC. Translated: CASSFVPRSGNEQFF.

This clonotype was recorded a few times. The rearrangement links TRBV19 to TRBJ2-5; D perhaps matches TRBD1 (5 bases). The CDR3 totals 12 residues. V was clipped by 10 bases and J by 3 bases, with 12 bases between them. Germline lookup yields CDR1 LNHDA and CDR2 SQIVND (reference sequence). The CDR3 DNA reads TGTGCCACTCGGGCAGGGAAAGAGACCCAGTACTTC. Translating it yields CATRAGKETQYF.

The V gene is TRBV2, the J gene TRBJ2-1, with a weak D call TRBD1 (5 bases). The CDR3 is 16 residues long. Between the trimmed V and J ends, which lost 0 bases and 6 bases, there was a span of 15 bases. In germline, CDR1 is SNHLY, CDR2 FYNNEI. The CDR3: CASSEARLVGRNEQFF. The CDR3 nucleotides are TGTGCCAGCAGTGAAGCTCGGCTGGTGGGGCGCAATGAGCAGTTCTTC.

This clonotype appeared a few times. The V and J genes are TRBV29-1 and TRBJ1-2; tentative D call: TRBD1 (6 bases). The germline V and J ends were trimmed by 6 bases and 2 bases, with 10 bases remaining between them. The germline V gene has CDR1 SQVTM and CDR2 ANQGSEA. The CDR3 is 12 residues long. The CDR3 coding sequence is TGCAGCGTCGCGGGGGGCAACTATGGCTACACCTTC. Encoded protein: CSVAGGNYGYTF.

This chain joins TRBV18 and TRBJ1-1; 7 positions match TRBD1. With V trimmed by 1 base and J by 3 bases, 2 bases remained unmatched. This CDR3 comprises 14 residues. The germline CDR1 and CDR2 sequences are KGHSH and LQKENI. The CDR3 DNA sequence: TGTGCCAGCTCACCACAGGGGGCGGACACTGAAGCTTTCTTT. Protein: CASSPQGADTEAFF.

CDR3 in amino acids: CATSRARQGAFGELFF. CDR3 DNA: TGTGCCACCAGCAGGGCGAGACAGGGGGCTTTCGGGGAGCTGTTTTTT. The chain employs TRBV15 and TRBJ2-2; the match to TRBD1 covers 10 bases. The CDR3 has 16 residues. The ends lost 3 bases at V and 7 bases at J; junction bases unmatched: 8. CDR1 LNHNV and CDR2 YYDKDF come from the germline V gene (reference sequence). The full variable domain, its missing parts supplied by reference TRBV15 and TRBJ2-2, is DAMVIQNPRYQVTQFGKPVTLSCSQTLNHNVMYWYQQKSSQAPKLLFHYYDKDFNNEADTPDNFQSRRPNTSFCFLDIRSPGLGDTAMYLCATSRARQGAFGELFFGEGSRLTVL.

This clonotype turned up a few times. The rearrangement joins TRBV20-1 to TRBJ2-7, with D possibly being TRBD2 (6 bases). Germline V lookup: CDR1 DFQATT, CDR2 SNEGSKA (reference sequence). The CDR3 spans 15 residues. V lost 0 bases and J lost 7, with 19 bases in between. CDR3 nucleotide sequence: TGCAGTGCTAGAGATCCGAACGCCGCCCGGGGGGAGCAGTACTTC. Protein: CSARDPNAARGEQYF.

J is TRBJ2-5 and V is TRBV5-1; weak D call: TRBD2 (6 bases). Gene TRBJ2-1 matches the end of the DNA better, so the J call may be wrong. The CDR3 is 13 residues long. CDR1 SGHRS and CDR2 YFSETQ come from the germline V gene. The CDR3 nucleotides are TGCGCCAGCAGCTCCGGGAGTAACTATGAGCAGTTCTTC. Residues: CASSSGSNYEQFF.

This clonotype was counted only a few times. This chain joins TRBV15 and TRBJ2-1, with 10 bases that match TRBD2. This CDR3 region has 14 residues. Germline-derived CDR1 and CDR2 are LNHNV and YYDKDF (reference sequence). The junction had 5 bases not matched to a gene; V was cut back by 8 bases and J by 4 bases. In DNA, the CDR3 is TGTGCCACCGCCCTAGCGGGAGCATACAATGAGCAGTTCTTC. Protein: CATALAGAYNEQFF.

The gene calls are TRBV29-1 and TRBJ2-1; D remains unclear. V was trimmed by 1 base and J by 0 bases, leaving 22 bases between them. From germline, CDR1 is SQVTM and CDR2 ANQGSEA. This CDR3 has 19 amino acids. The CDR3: CSVEVVELPFNSSYNEQFF. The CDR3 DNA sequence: TGCAGCGTTGAAGTGGTTGAGCTACCCTTCAACAGCTCCTACAATGAGCAGTTCTTC.

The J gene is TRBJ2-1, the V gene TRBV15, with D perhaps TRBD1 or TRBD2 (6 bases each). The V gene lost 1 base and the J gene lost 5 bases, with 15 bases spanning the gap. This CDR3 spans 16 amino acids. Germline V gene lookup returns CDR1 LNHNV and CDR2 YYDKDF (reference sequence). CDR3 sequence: CATSRGLGGGDNEQFF. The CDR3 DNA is TGTGCCACCAGCAGAGGGCTTGGGGGCGGGGACAATGAGCAGTTCTTC.